This T cell receptor (beta chain) originates from a study of T cell responses to AZD1222 COVID-19 vaccine (dated by TCRdb to about 2021). Background on the whole study: AZD1222 recipients whose second dose came at about 4 weeks and those whose second dose came at about 12 weeks were combined into one group, since spike-specific TCR depth and breadth did not differ between the two schedules. TCR sequencing covered fewer than 250 trial participants: nearly 210 given two doses of AZD1222 and around 25 given two doses of MenACWY control vaccine. Enrollment into the trials was organized by age into subgroups of 18-55, 56-69 and 70-plus years, and those subgroups contained roughly 150, 30 and 60 TCR-sequenced participants, respectively.

The CDR3 regions of human TCRbeta chains were analyzed by immunosequencing. The study's processing was this. Repertoire TCRs were matched against a reference library of SARS-CoV-2-specific TCRs generated with the MIRA antigen-specificity platform. Breadth was defined as the fraction of unique TCRs that were SARS-CoV-2-associated, and depth was defined as the fraction of total T cells that were SARS-CoV-2-associated. Using the MIRA data, each spike-specific TCR was mapped to the spike region that the TCR reacts to and placed in a CD4 or CD8 class. Log10-transformed breadth and depth values were compared by one-way ANOVA with Sidak's multiple comparisons tests. Sourced from immuneACCESS, this table was stored by TCRdb with only in-frame sequences that have V and J called. A share of the clones is absent; for the studies checked, an unresolved V gene accounts for under half, and the remainder has no known explanation. The D gene and trimming were derived from the DNA, and the V and J assignments and clone size from that table. The sample table records 65,000 to 90,000 clones; around 89% of these occur just once. The ten largest account for around 19% of the sample.

Broad study findings and their caveats: Vaccine-associated CD4 TCRs spanned the whole spike protein, with dominant responses in regions 160-218 and 743-854. Reportedly, close to half of the unique spike-specific TCRs recognized epitopes lying outside the regions that are mutated in the B.1.351 and B.1.1.7 variants. Because no day 14 peak-response samples were available, repertoires were characterized only after the peak T cell response. Conclusions about previously exposed vaccinees are limited because only 6 or 7 AZD1222 recipients were SARS-CoV-2 seropositive at baseline. Most participants were white British and females outnumbered males, and the authors suggested that clonal diversity may have been underestimated. The 56-69-year group was small, and its depth increase did not reach significance, likely because of low power. After two AZD1222 doses, both the breadth and the depth of spike-specific TCRs were significantly higher than at day 0 and than in MenACWY recipients.

This clone was found a few times. The antigen it binds to is not known. No much larger clone exists at a distance of one base, and base qualities are not known. This sample's time point label indicates: baseline before first vaccination. Samples from vaccinated people were obtained from the UK trials COV001 and COV002, which included a single-blind randomized controlled phase 2/3 trial of AZD1222 (ChAdOx1 nCoV-19) in healthy adults. Trial participant PBMC samples were collected at day 0 and day 28 after the second dose for TCRbeta chain sequencing. V loses 4 bases of germline sequence and J loses 7 bases, and the interval between the two ends is 11 bases. The CDR3 sequence holds 13 residues, the cysteine and phenylalanine included. Just the 39-base CDR3 DNA is kept, in frame starting at base 1. CDR1 and CDR2 (SNHLY, FYNNEI) derive from the germline V gene.

Here the chain combines TRBV2 and TRBJ1-5; the D gene is possibly TRBD1, with 5 bases matching. Sequencing was performed on peripheral blood, taken on day 0 of AZD1222 vaccination. This clonotype was sampled from an adult in good health. The CDR3 region has the sequence CASSVGLDQPQHF. The DNA sequence reads TGTGCCAGCAGTGTGGGGCTTGACCAGCCCCAGCATTTT.